This T cell receptor beta chain emerged from a study of cytomegalovirus exposure and HLA in healthy donors. The study's findings and limits: Associated with HLA alleles at 0.05 false discovery rate in a later analysis were around 17,000 TCR beta sequences. Reported performance of the classifier showed diagnosis of cytomegalovirus status with high specificity and sensitivity. For presence/absence analyses, sequencing depth was assumed to be roughly uniform across donors.

Both 60 Vbeta primers and 13 Jbeta primers went into the PCR. Per the original methods: A later analysis tallied 65 million to 85 million unique TCR beta chains, 9 million to 12 million of them shared. Sequencing was performed with immunoSEQ multiplex PCR; in TCRdb, only in-frame clones are kept and a portion is missing. V, J and clone size were drawn from that table, and D and trimming were deduced from the DNA. The sample lists roughly 86,000 clones; under 80% were seen once. As regards this clone: The target antigen is unknown.

The clonotype was recovered from a man aged 45-65 years in good health and CMV-seropositive. Sequenced sample: PBMCs.

The CDR3 sequence is CASRTGGHPTDTQYF. In DNA, the CDR3 is TGTGCCAGTCGGACGGGGGGCCACCCCACAGATACGCAGTATTTT. This chain joins TRBV6-5 and TRBJ2-3; D is perhaps TRBD2 (7 bases). CDR3 length: 15 amino acids. V dropped 9 bases and J dropped 2 bases, with 18 bases sitting between them. Germline V gene lookup returns CDR1 MNHEY and CDR2 SVGAGI.